This T cell receptor (beta chain) was found in a study of CD8+ T cells in alopecia areata. Study overall: Treated patients received oral tofacitinib, 5 to 10 mg twice daily.

TCR sequencing used cDNA made by reverse transcription of extracted RNA. Libraries were prepared by immunoSEQ multiplex PCR; TCRdb keeps only in-frame clonotypes and omits some of them. In the table there are 90,000 to 150,000 clones, 58% of which are singletons. This sample's treatment: oral pan-JAK inhibitor, 5-10 mg twice daily. V trimming: 0 bases; J trimming: 2 bases; junction bases outside the gene matches: 8. Germline CDR1 is SQVTM and CDR2 is ANQGSEA. The CDR3 is made up of 16 amino acids. This chain links TRBV29-1 with TRBJ1-2; 8 nucleotides agree with TRBD1. The specimen was CD8+ T cells sorted from blood, collected at week 4, from a patient treated with tofacitinib. The TCR was taken from a human donor with alopecia areata. The CDR3 is CSVEDLDRAQNYGYTF. The DNA of the CDR3 is TGCAGCGTTGAAGATCTGGACAGGGCACAGAACTATGGCTACACCTTC.